Described below is a single T cell receptor beta chain sequence and its context. Its specificity is not known. Germline V CDR1 and CDR2: SEHNR, FQNEAQ (reference sequence). The CDR3 length is 18 residues. The ends lost 1 base at V and 1 base at J; junction bases unmatched: 13. The data originate from a study of shared clonotypes between healthy human individuals. General study results and limits: Blood alone was sampled, and tissue repertoires likely differ.

Profiled with immunoSEQ multiplex PCR; TCRdb holds only in-frame clones, not every one. The table lists 500,000 or so clones, roughly 95% of them singletons. This receptor was obtained from a woman aged 25 to 39 in good health. The V and J genes are TRBV7-9 and TRBJ2-7, with 7 bases aligning to TRBD1. The sequenced sample was naive CD4+ T cells sorted from blood. Indicated subset: CD45RA+ positively selected. The CDR3 loop reads CASSLVFLRDSDSYEQYF. For the CDR3, the DNA is TGTGCCAGCAGCTTAGTATTCCTTAGGGACAGCGATTCCTACGAGCAGTACTTC.